The 2 T cell receptor beta chains below were found in one sample sequenced in a study of blood T cell repertoires in COVID-19 (dated by TCRdb to the early 2020s). The method behind the library was the immunoSEQ multiplex PCR assay. TCRdb carries this immuneACCESS record with in-frame sequences only. Its versions omit some clonotypes, under half of them owing to an unresolved V gene in the studies checked, with the rest unexplained. The sample profile shows around 110,000 clones; 75% to 90% of them were found once. In total, the top ten clones hold 0.7% to 1% of the sample. Sequences were obtained from peripheral blood. These receptors all come from a woman in her 70s with acute or convalescent COVID-19.

The chain employs TRBV7-2 and TRBJ1-1, with D possibly matching TRBD1 (6 bases). The CDR3 is 13 residues long. The germline gives CDR1 SGHTA, CDR2 FQGNSA. Trimming shortened V by 4 bases and J by 7 bases, and 13 bases separated the two germline ends. CDR3 DNA sequence: TGTGCCAGCAGCTCACAGGGCCGGGGTGAAGCTTTCTTT. It yields the protein CASSSQGRGEAFF. Full variable domain (rest looked up from reference TRBV7-2 and TRBJ1-1): GAGVSQSPSNKVTEKGKDVELRCDPISGHTALYWYRQSLGQGLEFLIYFQGNSAPDKSGLPSDRFSAERTGGSVSTLTIQRTQQEDSAVYLCASSSQGRGEAFFGQGTRLTVV.

The V and J genes are TRBV5-1 and TRBJ2-1; 10 bases are a match to TRBD2. Germline trimming cut 1 base from V and 10 bases from J; bases unmatched to any gene: 8. Germline V gives CDR1 SGHRS, CDR2 YFSETQ. The CDR3 covers 15 residues. CDR3 in DNA: TGCGCCAGCAGCTTGTATGTTAGCGGGGGGTTGGAGCAGTTCTTC. This codes for CASSLYVSGGLEQFF.